The T cell receptor beta chain described here comes from a study of beta chain features in type 1 diabetes. Overall study findings and caveats: The cDNA sequencing approach could over-represent high-TCR-expressing cells. A moderate, significant TCRB CDR3 shortening appeared in type 1 diabetes across four CD4+ subsets.

Of note for this clone: What it binds is not known.

Sequenced material consisted of expressed TCRB transcripts (all of the isolated RNA was reverse transcribed). TCRdb keeps only in-frame clones here, not all; method: immunoSEQ multiplex PCR. The table has some 640,000 clones, over 12% seen once. The TCR was taken from a man between 18 and 29 years old with type 1 diabetes. Material: naive CD4+ T cells from blood.

The CDR3 bases are TGTGCCAGCAGTCTCACCCCGGGGCAGACGGAGACCCAGTACTTC. It yields the protein CASSLTPGQTETQYF. This chain connects TRBV28 to TRBJ2-5; either TRBD1 or TRBD2 may supply D (5 bases each). Trimming removed 5 bases at V and 5 bases at J, with 18 bases between. There are 15 residues in the CDR3. Germline CDR1 MDHEN, CDR2 SYDVKM.